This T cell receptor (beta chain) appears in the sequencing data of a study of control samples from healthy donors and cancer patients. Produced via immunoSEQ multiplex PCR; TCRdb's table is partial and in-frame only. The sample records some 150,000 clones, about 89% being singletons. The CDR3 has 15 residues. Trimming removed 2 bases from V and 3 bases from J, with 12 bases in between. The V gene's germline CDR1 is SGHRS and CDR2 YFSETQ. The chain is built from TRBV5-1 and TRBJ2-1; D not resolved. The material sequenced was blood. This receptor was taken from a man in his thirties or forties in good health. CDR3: CASSLGLQIYNEQFF. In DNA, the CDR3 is TGCGCCAGCAGCTTAGGCCTACAAATCTACAATGAGCAGTTCTTC.